One and the same sample provided the 8 T cell receptor beta chains below, sequenced in a study of blood T cells in healthy people across ages. A sample-barcoded 5' primer and a J-beta primer mix were used in a second PCR of about 7 to 11 cycles. MiXCR, applied by TCRdb to the 5' RACE reads, yields one record per CDR3 protein. The data hold approximately 850,000 distinct CDR3 sequences, with about 62% observed a single time. The sequencing sample was made of blood. The origin of the receptors is a man between 25 and 39 years old in good health.

The chain has TRBV4-2 and TRBJ1-5, with D unclear. Germline V gene lookup returns CDR1 LGHNA and CDR2 YNFKEQ. Trimming took 4 bases from V and 7 from J, leaving 11 bases between them. This CDR3 is built from 13 residues. The CDR3 bases are TGTGCCAGCAGCCCAACAAACACGCAGCCCCAGCATTTT. This translates into CASSPTNTQPQHF.

This chain links TRBV18 with TRBJ1-6, with D perhaps matching TRBD1 (5 bases). The CDR3 consists of 15 residues. Germline V lookup: CDR1 KGHSH, CDR2 LQKENI. V gave up 3 bases and J gave up 14 bases, with 20 bases separating them. The CDR3 region is CASSPVLGGTATLHF. CDR3 in DNA: TGTGCCAGCTCACCGGTCTTGGGGGGTACAGCCACCCTCCACTTT.

The chain couples TRBV4-2 to TRBJ2-1; 16 bases are a match to TRBD2. This CDR3 has 14 residues. V lost 4 bases, J lost 15 bases, and 6 bases stayed unmatched. The V gene's germline CDR1 is LGHNA and CDR2 YNFKEQ. The CDR3: CASSPGLAGGYRFF. DNA of the CDR3: TGTGCCAGCAGCCCGGGACTAGCGGGAGGGTACCGGTTCTTC.

The chain recombines TRBV20-1 with TRBJ2-5; 10 positions match TRBD1. J was trimmed by 4 bases and V by 5 bases; bases with no gene match: 4. CDR1 is DFQATT and CDR2 is SNEGSKA in the germline V gene (reference sequence). The CDR3 contains 13 residues. Here the CDR3 reads CSAWTGGGETQYF. The DNA for the CDR3 is TGCAGTGCTTGGACAGGGGGAGGAGAGACCCAGTACTTC.

On this clonotype: At one end the junction does not follow the germline gene, possibly because of a read error. V usage is TRBV12-3 or TRBV12-4 and J usage is TRBJ2-3, with D possibly being TRBD2 (7 bases). The CDR3 contains 16 residues. DNA for the CDR3: TGTGTCAGCCTTCTAGGCGGGGGCCTTAGCACAGATACGCAGTATTTT. This encodes CVSLLGGGLSTDTQYF.

The table lists this clonotype with a few counts. The chain uses TRBV7-9 and TRBJ2-1; unclear D gene. Per the germline V gene, CDR1 is SEHNR and CDR2 is FQNEAQ (reference sequence). The CDR3 covers 14 residues. Deletions cut 10 bases from V and 3 bases from J, with 16 bases between. In nucleotides, the CDR3 is TGTGCCACCAACTCAGCGCAAGTCTACAATGAGCAGTTCTTC. Its translation: CATNSAQVYNEQFF.

This clonotype was seen a handful of times. V usage is TRBV20-1 and J usage is TRBJ2-5, with 7 bases that match TRBD1. The CDR3 length is 12 residues. Germline assignment: CDR1 DFQATT and CDR2 SNEGSKA (reference sequence). Trimming took 5 bases from V and 3 from J; bases not matched to a gene: 3. The CDR3, as DNA: TGCAGTGCTTCCGGGACAGAAGAGACCCAGTACTTC. It specifies CSASGTEETQYF.

This clonotype turned up a few times. The V gene is TRBV7-9, the J gene TRBJ1-2; D unclear. Deletions cut 5 bases from V and 3 bases from J, with 25 bases between. Germline CDR1 reads SEHNR; CDR2 reads FQNEAQ (reference sequence). There are 18 residues in the CDR3. The CDR3, as DNA: TGTGCCAGCAGCCCCCTACTACTGACAAGCATCCCGTACTATGGCTACACCTTC. Encoded protein: CASSPLLLTSIPYYGYTF.